This TCR beta chain derives from a study of T cells after yellow fever vaccination. In TCRdb, the 5' RACE reads were re-called with MiXCR into one record per CDR3 protein. Of 310,000 or so distinct CDR3 sequences listed, roughly 4% are singletons. CDR3 length: 14 amino acids. Germline V gene data show CDR1 as SGHRS and CDR2 as YFSETQ. V lost 0 bases, J lost 5 bases, and 11 bases lay in between. This clonotype originated in a man younger than 30 who received the YFV17D yellow fever vaccine. This rearrangement joins TRBV5-1 to TRBJ2-5; D is unclear. Here the sequenced sample was PBMCs, taken on the day of the yellow fever booster vaccination. The CDR3 sequence is CASSLVPEVETQYF. DNA for the CDR3: TGCGCCAGCAGCTTGGTCCCCGAAGTGGAGACCCAGTACTTC.